This T cell receptor beta chain was documented in a study of blood T cell repertoires in COVID-19. Turning to the study itself: Sources were T cells, B-cell-depleted T cells, or PBMCs; the material itself was cDNA or gDNA.

V gave up 0 bases and J gave up 6 bases, with 19 bases separating them. Germline values: CDR1 LGHNA, CDR2 YNFKEQ. The CDR3 extends over 17 amino acids. Source study methods: Nucleated cell number was recorded as an estimate derived from reference gene primer amplification. Some clones are missing from TCRdb's copy, which holds only in-frame ones; the method was immunoSEQ multiplex PCR. The V and J calls and clone size were taken over from that table, and D and trimming were inferred from the DNA. The table lists about 41,000 clones, around nine tenths of them singletons. Specimen: peripheral blood. The sequence was collected from a man in his sixties with acute or convalescent COVID-19. The chain carries TRBV4-2 and TRBJ2-3, with a possible D match to TRBD1 (5 bases). CDR3 region: CASSQDFDSVQSDTQYF. The CDR3 DNA is TGTGCCAGCAGCCAAGATTTTGACAGCGTACAATCGGATACGCAGTATTTT.